What follows describes a single T cell receptor (beta chain). This sample is drawn from a study of patients and donors after allogeneic stem cell transplantation. Each CDR3 protein is one row after TCRdb ran MiXCR on the RT-PCR reads. The sample carries roughly 200,000 distinct CDR3 sequences, roughly 38% recorded once. The CDR3 extends over 13 amino acids. Germline lookup yields CDR1 KGHDR and CDR2 SFDVKD. V lost 4 bases, J lost 6 bases, and 3 bases stayed unmatched. This clonotype originated in a human donor who was either an allogeneic HSCT recipient or a stem cell or donor lymphocyte infusion donor (not recorded which). It is not recorded whose cells these are; they may come from a transplant donor. The chain uses TRBV24-1 and TRBJ1-2, with 8 bases matching TRBD1. Sequencing was performed on blood, either unsorted or a sorted T cell fraction (not recorded which). The CDR3 DNA follows: TGTGCCACCAGTGACCGGACAGGGCATGGCTACACCTTC. Amino acid sequence: CATSDRTGHGYTF.